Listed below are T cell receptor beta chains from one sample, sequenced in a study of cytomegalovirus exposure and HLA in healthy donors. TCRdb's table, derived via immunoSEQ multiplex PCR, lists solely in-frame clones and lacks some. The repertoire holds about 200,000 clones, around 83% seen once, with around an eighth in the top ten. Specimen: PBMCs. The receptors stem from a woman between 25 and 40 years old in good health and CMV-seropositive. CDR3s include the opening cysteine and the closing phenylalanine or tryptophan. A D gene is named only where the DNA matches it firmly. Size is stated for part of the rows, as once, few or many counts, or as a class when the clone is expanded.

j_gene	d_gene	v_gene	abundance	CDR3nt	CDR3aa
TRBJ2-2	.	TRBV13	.	TGTGCCAGCAGCCTCCGGGACTTCAACACCGGGGAGCTGTTTTTT	CASSLRDFNTGELFF
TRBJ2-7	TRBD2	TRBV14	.	TGTGCCAGCAGCCAGAGCGGGAAAAACGAGCAGTACTTC	CASSQSGKNEQYF
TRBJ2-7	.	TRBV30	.	TGTGCCTGGGGCCTTCAAGCGGGCACCTACGAGCAGTACTTC	CAWGLQAGTYEQYF
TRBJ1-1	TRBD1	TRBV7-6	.	TGTGCCAGCAGATTCCAGGGGGACACTGAAGCTTTCTTT	CASRFQGDTEAFF
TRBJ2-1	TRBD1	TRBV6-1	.	TGTGCCAGCGGACACACAGGGGGTTTCAATGAGCAGTTCTTC	CASGHTGGFNEQFF
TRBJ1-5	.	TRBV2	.	TGTGCCAGCAGTGAGTCCAGGGGTGGCAATCAGCCCCAGCATTTT	CASSESRGGNQPQHF
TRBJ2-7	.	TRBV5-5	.	TGTGCCAGCAGCTCCCTCAACAGGGAACACGAGCAGTACTTC	CASSSLNREHEQYF
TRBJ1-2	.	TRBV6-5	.	TGTGCCAGCAGTTACATGTTGGGGGCGCATGGCTACACCTTC	CASSYMLGAHGYTF
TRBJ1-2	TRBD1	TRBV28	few	TGTGCCAGCAGTTCCGGACAGGCTAACTATGGCTACACCTTC	CASSSGQANYGYTF
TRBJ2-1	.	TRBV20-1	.	TGCAGTGCTAGCTTCGGGAACGAGCAGTTCTTC	CSASFGNEQFF
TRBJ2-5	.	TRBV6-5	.	TGTGCCAGCAGGCCGGACAGCATCCCGCAAAATCAGTACTTC	CASRPDSIPQNQYF
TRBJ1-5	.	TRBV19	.	TGTGCCACCCGGGGGGACCTACGTTCGCCCCAGCATTTT	CATRGDLRSPQHF
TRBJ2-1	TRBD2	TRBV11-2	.	TGTGCCAGCAGCTTAGGGACTAGCCCCTACAATGAGCAGTTCTTC	CASSLGTSPYNEQFF
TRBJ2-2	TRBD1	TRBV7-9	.	TGTGCCAGCAGCTCACAGGGGGCGGTCGGGGAGCTGTTTTTT	CASSSQGAVGELFF
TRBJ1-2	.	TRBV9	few	TGTGCCAGCAGCGTAGCGGAGGACTATGGCTACACCTTC	CASSVAEDYGYTF
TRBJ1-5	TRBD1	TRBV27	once	TGTGCCAGCAGTTTAGACAGGGGGCCGAATCAGCCCCAGCATTTT	CASSLDRGPNQPQHF
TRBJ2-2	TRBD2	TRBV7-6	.	TGTGCCAGCAGCTTAGGAACTAGCGGGACCGGGGAGCTGTTTTTT	CASSLGTSGTGELFF
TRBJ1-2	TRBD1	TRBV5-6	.	TGTGCCAGCAGCAAAGAGAGGACAGGGGGCGCGTATGGCTACACCTTC	CASSKERTGGAYGYTF
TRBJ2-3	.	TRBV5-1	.	TGCGCCAGCAGCTTCACGGCGCGGGACACAGATACGCAGTATTTT	CASSFTARDTDTQYF
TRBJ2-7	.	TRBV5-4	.	TGTGCCAGCAGCTTCAGGCGTGGCGAGCAGTACTTC	CASSFRRGEQYF
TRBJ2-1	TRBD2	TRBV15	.	TGTGCCACCAGCGGAAGTAGCGGGGGCTACGACAATGAGCAGTTCTTC	CATSGSSGGYDNEQFF
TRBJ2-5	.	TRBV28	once	TGTGCCAGCAGTCCCGGACTAATTCCGGTCCAAGAGACCCAGTACTTC	CASSPGLIPVQETQYF
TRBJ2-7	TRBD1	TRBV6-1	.	TGTGCCAGCAGCAGACAGGGGGTGGGCTACGAGCAGTACTTC	CASSRQGVGYEQYF
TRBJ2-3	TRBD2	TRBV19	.	TGTGCCAGTAGCCTTACTAGCGGGAGCACAGATACGCAGTATTTT	CASSLTSGSTDTQYF
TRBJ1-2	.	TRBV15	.	TGTGCCACCAGCGGGGCGGGGGTTGGCTACACCTTC	CATSGAGVGYTF
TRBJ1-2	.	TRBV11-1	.	TGTGCCAGCAGCTTAGGGCCGACCCCCCGGGATGGCTACACCTTC	CASSLGPTPRDGYTF
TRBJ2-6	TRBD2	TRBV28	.	TGTGCCAGCACCGCCGCGGGGGGGACCCACCGCTCTGGTGAGGCCAACGTCCTGACTTTC	CASTAAGGTHRSGEANVLTF
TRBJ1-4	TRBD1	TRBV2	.	TGTGCCAGCAGTCGACAGGGGGTCGGGACTAATGAAAAACTGTTTTTT	CASSRQGVGTNEKLFF
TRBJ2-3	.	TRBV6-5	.	TGTGCCAGCAGTGAAACGACAGCGCAGTATTTT	CASSETTAQYF
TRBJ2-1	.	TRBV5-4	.	TGTGCCAGCAGCCCGAAGCATCTAAACTCCTACAATGAGCAGTTCTTC	CASSPKHLNSYNEQFF